These 23 T cell receptor beta chains were all obtained from the same sample, sequenced in a study of cytomegalovirus exposure and HLA in healthy donors. The PCR employed 60 Vbeta primers together with 13 Jbeta primers. Profiled with immunoSEQ multiplex PCR; TCRdb holds only in-frame clones, not every one. The sample contains roughly 290,000 clones, roughly 80% of which appear only once. Sample: PBMCs. The origin of the receptors is a girl aged 2 to 10 in good health and CMV-seronegative.

The chain is built from TRBV18 and TRBJ2-7; D gene uncertain. The CDR3 extends over 15 amino acids. Germline V gene lookup returns CDR1 KGHSH and CDR2 LQKENI. The germline V and J ends were trimmed by 1 base and 2 bases, with 12 bases remaining between them. CDR3 loop: CASSPRQATTYEQYF. The CDR3 nucleotides are TGTGCCAGCTCACCACGGCAGGCGACCACCTACGAGCAGTACTTC.

The chain is built from TRBV28 and TRBJ1-1, with 7 bases lining up with TRBD1. The CDR3 covers 14 residues. Trimming cost V 8 bases and J 5 bases; bases outside gene matches: 11. Germline V gives CDR1 MDHEN, CDR2 SYDVKM. As DNA, the CDR3 is TGTGCCAGCTACCGTGGGGGACAGTCGACTGAAGCTTTCTTT. Translating gives CASYRGGQSTEAFF.

The V and J genes are TRBV6-5 and TRBJ1-5; the match to TRBD1 covers 10 bases. The J segment lost 5 bases and the V segment lost 5 bases, leaving 3 bases of the junction unmatched. The CDR3 is 14 amino acids. Germline V gene sequence: CDR1 MNHEY, CDR2 SVGAGI. The chain's CDR3 is CASSLDRGHQPQHF. CDR3 DNA sequence: TGTGCCAGCAGTCTAGACAGGGGGCATCAGCCCCAGCATTTT.

The J gene is TRBJ2-6, the V gene TRBV7-9; possible D gene TRBD2, 7 bases. Germline V gene data show CDR1 as SEHNR and CDR2 as FQNEAQ (reference sequence). V was pared by 2 bases and J by 0 bases, with 17 bases between. This CDR3 spans 19 amino acids. Here the CDR3 DNA reads TGTGCCAGCAGCTTACGGGGGGCCAGGCCCTTCTCTGGGGCCAACGTCCTGACTTTC. Translating gives CASSLRGARPFSGANVLTF.

The genes are TRBV6-5 and TRBJ1-1, with D perhaps matching TRBD1 (5 bases). This CDR3 comprises 13 residues. Per the germline V gene, CDR1 is MNHEY and CDR2 is SVGAGI. The V gene lost 3 bases and the J gene lost 4 bases, with 9 bases spanning the gap. CDR3 nucleotides: TGTGCCAGCAGTTATCAGGGAAGCACTGAAGCTTTCTTT. Translating gives CASSYQGSTEAFF.

The chain joins TRBV2 to TRBJ1-1; D remains ambiguous. There are 14 residues in the CDR3. Germline assignment: CDR1 SNHLY and CDR2 FYNNEI. V was cut by 6 bases and J by 1 base, with 12 bases left in between. The CDR3 is CASRLPTGNTEAFF. The CDR3 nucleotides are TGTGCCAGCAGGCTACCCACTGGGAACACTGAAGCTTTCTTT.

The V call is TRBV11-3, the J call TRBJ1-1; D perhaps matches TRBD1 (5 bases). Deletions cut 5 bases from V and 4 bases from J, with 17 bases between. The germline gives CDR1 SGHNT, CDR2 YENEEA. The CDR3 covers 15 residues. CDR3 in DNA: TGTGCCAGCAGCGCAGAAGGAGGGGCCCCCACTGAAGCTTTCTTT. Protein sequence: CASSAEGGAPTEAFF.

The sample holds a few counts of this clone. Here the CDR3 DNA reads TGTGCCAGCAGTGAAGAGTTATTCGGACTTTCCTACGAGCAGTACTTC. It codes for CASSEELFGLSYEQYF. The chain links TRBV6-1 to TRBJ2-7, with D possibly matching TRBD2 (5 bases). The CDR3 extends over 16 amino acids. Trimming took 1 base from V and 1 from J, leaving 14 bases between them. CDR1 is MNHNS, CDR2 SASEGT, per germline.

The gene calls are TRBV7-8 and TRBJ1-6; 8 positions agree with TRBD1. With V trimmed by 5 bases and J by 7 bases, 1 base remained unmatched. The CDR3 is 13 residues long. The germline gives CDR1 SGHVS, CDR2 FQNEAQ. CDR3 residues: CASSRDRNSPLHF. The CDR3 DNA is TGTGCCAGCAGCAGGGACAGGAATTCACCCCTCCACTTT.

This rearrangement joins TRBV9 to TRBJ2-5; 8 bases agree with TRBD2. V lost 3 bases to trimming and J lost 0 bases; unmatched junction nucleotides: 7. This CDR3 region has 16 residues. Germline V lookup: CDR1 SGDLS, CDR2 YYNGEE. The CDR3 loop reads CASSAGRGIHQETQYF. CDR3 in DNA: TGTGCCAGCAGCGCCGGGAGGGGGATACACCAAGAGACCCAGTACTTC.

The chain is built from TRBV7-3 and TRBJ2-2, with D possibly TRBD2 on 5 matching bases. Germline loops: CDR1 SGHTA, CDR2 FQGTGA. V lost 6 bases and J 4 bases, leaving 12 bases between the germline ends. This CDR3 region has 14 residues. CDR3 residues: CASRPDWITGELFF. For the CDR3, the DNA is TGTGCCAGCAGACCGGACTGGATCACCGGGGAGCTGTTTTTT.

The chain is built from TRBV18 and TRBJ2-5, with 9 bases fitting TRBD1. The length of the CDR3 is 14 residues. V lost 6 bases and J lost 5; bases outside the gene matches: 7. Germline lookup yields CDR1 KGHSH and CDR2 LQKENI. In nucleotides, the CDR3 is TGTGCCAGCTCCGATACAGGGGGCTCGGAGACCCAGTACTTC. This codes for CASSDTGGSETQYF.

This chain links TRBV11-1 with TRBJ2-4; the match to TRBD1 covers 8 bases. Germline V gives CDR1 SGHAT, CDR2 FQDESV (reference sequence). Losses at the gene ends were 5 bases for V and 2 bases for J; bases not matched to a gene: 5. CDR3 length: 15 residues. This chain's CDR3 is CASSGDRSPKNIQYF. The CDR3 region has the DNA TGTGCCAGCAGCGGGGACAGGTCCCCCAAAAACATTCAGTACTTC.

The V and J genes are TRBV5-4 and TRBJ2-1; 11 bases line up with TRBD2. There are 17 residues in the CDR3. Germline V gene lookup returns CDR1 SGHNT and CDR2 YYREEE (reference sequence). V dropped 2 bases and J dropped 2; count of bases not matched to a gene: 6. The CDR3 DNA reads TGTGCCAGCAGCTTTGGGGGGGGACTAGCGGCCTACAATGAGCAGTTCTTC. It translates to CASSFGGGLAAYNEQFF.

Note on this clone: The same CDR3 arises from other DNA sequences in this sample as well. V and J are TRBV9 and TRBJ2-2; TRBD2 matches 7 bases. This CDR3 comprises 14 residues. V trimming: 4 bases; J trimming: 4 bases; junction bases outside the gene matches: 4. Germline V gives CDR1 SGDLS, CDR2 YYNGEE. In DNA form, the CDR3 reads TGTGCCAGCAGCCTGGGCGGGGGCACCGGGGAGCTGTTTTTT. This encodes CASSLGGGTGELFF.

The CDR3 DNA is TGTGCCAGCAGCTTATGGGGTGAGACAGAGGAAGCTTTCTTT. Residues: CASSLWGETEEAFF. V and J are TRBV7-9 and TRBJ1-1; D perhaps matches TRBD1 (5 bases). The CDR3 is 14 amino acids. V shed 2 bases and J shed 8 bases, with 15 bases lying between them. Germline V lookup: CDR1 SEHNR, CDR2 FQNEAQ (reference sequence).

The V gene is TRBV4-1, the J gene TRBJ2-1, with 8 positions matching TRBD2. There are 18 residues in the CDR3. The J segment lost 4 bases and the V segment lost 1 base, leaving 12 bases of the junction unmatched. CDR1 and CDR2 (germline): MGHRA, YSYEKL. In DNA form, the CDR3 reads TGCGCCAGCAGCCAAGTCGGGCGGGGGGCTCTCCAATACAATGAGCAGTTCTTC. Encoded protein: CASSQVGRGALQYNEQFF.

The chain uses TRBV27 and TRBJ2-3, with D perhaps TRBD2 (8 bases). Germline CDR1 is MNHEY and CDR2 is SMNVEV (reference sequence). CDR3 size: 19 residues. Trimming took 4 bases from V and 0 from J, leaving 23 bases between them. The CDR3 loop reads CASSSPGGITSGSTDTQYF. CDR3 nucleotides: TGTGCCAGCAGTTCCCCAGGGGGGATAACTAGCGGAAGCACAGATACGCAGTATTTT.

The genes are TRBV6-5 and TRBJ1-2; no clear D gene. The ends were cut back, 2 bases at V and 4 bases at J, with 11 bases in the middle. The CDR3 totals 14 residues. Germline V gene lookup returns CDR1 MNHEY and CDR2 SVGAGI. The chain's CDR3 is CASSYAGDGYGYTF. The CDR3 DNA follows: TGTGCCAGCAGTTACGCCGGGGATGGCTATGGCTACACCTTC.

V gene TRBV29-1 combines with J gene TRBJ1-2; unclear D gene. Germline CDR1 reads SQVTM; CDR2 reads ANQGSEA. The CDR3 totals 11 residues. Trimming shortened V by 7 bases and J by 4 bases, and 10 bases separated the two germline ends. The CDR3 is CSARKGYGYTF. CDR3 DNA: TGCAGCGCGAGGAAAGGCTATGGCTACACCTTC.

The chain links TRBV15 to TRBJ2-3; 8 bases agree with TRBD2. The CDR3 has 15 amino acids. V was pared by 0 bases and J by 4 bases, with 3 bases of the junction left unmatched. Germline CDR1 is LNHNV and CDR2 is YYDKDF (reference sequence). The CDR3 reads CATSRDGGAADTQYF. The CDR3 DNA reads as TGTGCCACCAGCAGAGACGGGGGGGCCGCAGATACGCAGTATTTT. Together with reference TRBV15 and TRBJ2-3, the CDR3 gives the full variable domain: DAMVIQNPRYQVTQFGKPVTLSCSQTLNHNVMYWYQQKSSQAPKLLFHYYDKDFNNEADTPDNFQSRRPNTSFCFLDIRSPGLGDTAMYLCATSRDGGAADTQYFGPGTRLTVL.

The chain carries TRBV19 and TRBJ2-1, with unresolved D. The CDR3 sequence is 14 residues long. The germline gives CDR1 LNHDA, CDR2 SQIVND (reference sequence). V was pared by 1 base and J by 0 bases, with 4 bases between. CDR3 in DNA: TGTGCCAGTAGTATAGTGAGCTCCTACAATGAGCAGTTCTTC. Residues: CASSIVSSYNEQFF.

CDR3 region: CASSPGTVNTEAFF. The CDR3 DNA is TGTGCCAGCTCGCCAGGGACAGTAAACACTGAAGCTTTCTTT. The chain couples TRBV18 to TRBJ1-1; 7 nucleotides line up with TRBD1. There are 14 residues in the CDR3. Losses at the gene ends were 6 bases for V and 2 bases for J; bases not matched to a gene: 6. The V gene's germline CDR1 is KGHSH and CDR2 LQKENI. Drawing the rest from reference TRBV18 and TRBJ1-1, the complete variable domain is NAGVMQNPRHLVRRRGQEARLRCSPMKGHSHVYWYRQLPEEGLKFMVYLQKENIIDESGMPKERFSAEFPKEGPSILRIQQVVRGDSAAYFCASSPGTVNTEAFFGQGTRLTVV.